This T cell receptor (beta chain) comes out of a study of Ad26.COV2.S vaccination and SARS-CoV-2 variants. Study results and limitations: Across vaccine and placebo recipients, the breadth of non-spike TCRs was similar. Substantial breadth was reportedly displayed by spike-specific CD8+ and CD4+ T cell responses after vaccination. The TCR-based breadth and depth measures might underestimate overall T cell responses.

The CDR3 covers 12 residues. Germline CDR1 and CDR2: SGHTA and FQGTGA. V lost 2 bases to trimming and J lost 9 bases, with 8 bases between them. Treatment: 15 to 20 received Ad26.COV2.S at low or high dose, single or two shots; about five received placebo; per-sample allocation not given. Sample collection was performed on day 63 after the first vaccine or placebo injection. Profiled with immunoSEQ multiplex PCR; TCRdb holds only in-frame clones, not every one. The table has about 480,000 clones, around nine tenths seen once. As to this clone: Its antigen is not known.

The sequence was obtained from a person aged 18-60 years who received the Ad26.COV2.S COVID-19 vaccine or a placebo. The rearrangement uses TRBV7-3 and TRBJ2-1; D is ambiguous. This specimen consisted of peripheral blood, obtained in a trial of Ad26.COV2.S vaccine versus placebo. The chain's CDR3 is CASSLGLGEQFF. CDR3 DNA: TGTGCCAGCAGCTTAGGGCTCGGTGAGCAGTTCTTC.